A selection of T cell receptor beta chains follows, all from one sample in a study of control samples from healthy donors and cancer patients. Using immunoSEQ multiplex PCR, the repertoire was profiled, and TCRdb retains in-frame clones only, with some absent. In all, the sample yields fewer than 200,000 clones. Material: blood. All receptors derive from a woman in her twenties or thirties in good health. Both conserved end residues are part of each CDR3. D genes are given only for firm matches.

J	D	V	DNA	CDR3
TRBJ2-1	TRBD1	TRBV4-1	TGCGCCAGCAGCCGGGGACAGGGGGAATCCTACAATGAGCAGTTCTTC	CASSRGQGESYNEQFF
TRBJ2-3	NA	TRBV3-1/TRBV3-2	TGTGCCAGCAGCCCCAGGGGGGGGGCCGCAGATACGCAGTATTTT	CASSPRGGAADTQYF
TRBJ1-1	NA	TRBV4-1	TGCGCCAGCAGTAAGTTCCGGGGTTCGAACACTGAAGCTTTCTTT	CASSKFRGSNTEAFF
TRBJ2-1	NA	TRBV27	TGTGCCAGCAGTTTAACAGGTTCCTACAATGAGCAGTTCTTC	CASSLTGSYNEQFF
TRBJ2-2	NA	TRBV3-1/TRBV3-2	TGTGCCAGCAGCCAACGAGGGGGGTCGAACACCGGGGAGCTGTTTTTT	CASSQRGGSNTGELFF
TRBJ1-1	TRBD1	TRBV27	TGTGCCAGCAGTTTCAGGGGGCTTGGCACTGAAGCTTTCTTT	CASSFRGLGTEAFF
TRBJ2-7	NA	TRBV11-1	TGTGCCAGCAGCTTAGCCCATCACTACGAGCAGTACTTC	CASSLAHHYEQYF
TRBJ2-7	NA	TRBV3-1/TRBV3-2	TGTGCCAGCAGCCAAGATGATGGTAGCGGCCACGAGCAGTACTTC	CASSQDDGSGHEQYF
TRBJ1-2	NA	TRBV7-9	TGTGCCAGCAGCTTAGCGCAGGAGTATGGCTACACCTTC	CASSLAQEYGYTF
TRBJ1-3	NA	TRBV19	TGTGCCAGTAGTGAACTGCAGTCCTCTGGAAACACCATATATTTT	CASSELQSSGNTIYF
TRBJ2-7	TRBD1	TRBV6-4	TGTGCCAGCAGTGACTCGCTGGACAGGGGCGAGCAGTACTTC	CASSDSLDRGEQYF
TRBJ2-7	NA	TRBV7-2	TGTGCCAGCAGCTTCGGAGGGGTTGGCGAGCAGTACTTC	CASSFGGVGEQYF
TRBJ2-7	TRBD2	TRBV11-2	TGTGCCAGCAGCTTAGCAGCGGGGGGGACTAGCTCCTACGAGCAGTACTTC	CASSLAAGGTSSYEQYF
TRBJ2-7	NA	TRBV6-5	TGTGCCAGCAAACCGGGGGTGTCCTACGAGCAGTACTTC	CASKPGVSYEQYF
TRBJ2-6	NA	TRBV9	TGTGCCAGCAGCGTAGCGGTGGTCTCTGGGGCCAACGTCCTGACTTTC	CASSVAVVSGANVLTF
TRBJ2-7	TRBD2	TRBV27	TGTGCCAGCAGAGGACTAGCAGCCGAGCAGTACTTC	CASRGLAAEQYF
TRBJ1-5	NA	TRBV24-1	TGTGCCACCAGTGGTAGGGGAGATCAGCCCCAGCATTTT	CATSGRGDQPQHF
TRBJ2-7	NA	TRBV27	TGTGCCAGCAGTTTCAAAGGGGTGGTCTACGAGCAGTACTTC	CASSFKGVVYEQYF
TRBJ2-5	TRBD2	TRBV27	TGTGCCAGCAGTCCCTACCTGACTAGCGGGGGGGCGGTCGGGGAGACCCAGTACTTC	CASSPYLTSGGAVGETQYF
TRBJ2-7	NA	TRBV7-9	TGTGCCAGCAGCTTAATAGGGCCCGAGCAGTACTTC	CASSLIGPEQYF
TRBJ1-5	NA	TRBV6-4	TGTGCCAGCAGCTCTCCGAATCAGCCCCAGCATTTT	CASSSPNQPQHF
TRBJ1-2	NA	TRBV6-1	TGTGCCAGCAGTGATATGGGGCTCTATGGCTACACCTTC	CASSDMGLYGYTF
TRBJ2-2	NA	TRBV7-3	TGTGCCAGCAGCTGGATGGGGCAGAACACCGGGGAGCTGTTTTTT	CASSWMGQNTGELFF
TRBJ1-1	TRBD1	TRBV11-2	TGTGCCAGCAGCCCCGACAGGGGGCGGACTGAAGCTTTCTTT	CASSPDRGRTEAFF
TRBJ2-2	NA	TRBV9	TGTGCCAGCAGCGCCTCGCGTGGTCCCGGGGAGCTGTTTTTT	CASSASRGPGELFF
TRBJ2-5	TRBD2	TRBV9	TGTGCCAGCAGCGTCGGACTAGCGGGGTCGTTAGAGACCCAGTACTTC	CASSVGLAGSLETQYF
TRBJ2-3	NA	TRBV6-5	TGTGCCAGCACCACAGGGAGTACAGATACGCAGTATTTT	CASTTGSTDTQYF
TRBJ1-6	TRBD1	TRBV19	TGTGCCAGTAGCTCAGACAGGGGTAGTAGTTCACCCCTCCACTTT	CASSSDRGSSSPLHF
TRBJ1-1	NA	TRBV29-1	TGCAGCGTTGATAAGGGGAATAGGATGGCTTTCTTT	CSVDKGNRMAFF
TRBJ2-5	TRBD1	TRBV5-6	TGTGCCAGCAGCTCGGACAGGCGCCGGGGAGAGACCCAGTACTTC	CASSSDRRRGETQYF
TRBJ1-4	NA	TRBV18	TGTGCCACCCGCGCGACAGGTGGTGAAAAACTGTTTTTT	CATRATGGEKLFF
TRBJ1-2	TRBD1	TRBV5-1	TGCGCCAGCAGCTTTCGGACAGGCAAAAATGGCTACACCTTC	CASSFRTGKNGYTF
TRBJ2-1	TRBD2	TRBV7-8	TGTGCCAGCAGCTCCTTCGGAGGGCTAGCGGTCTACAATGAGCAGTTCTTC	CASSSFGGLAVYNEQFF
TRBJ2-3	TRBD2	TRBV6-1	TGTGCCAGCAGTGACCGCAATACTAGCGGGCCTACAGATACGCAGTATTTT	CASSDRNTSGPTDTQYF
TRBJ2-7	NA	TRBV2	TGTGCCAGCAGGTCCAGGGGTTCCTACGAGCAGTACTTC	CASRSRGSYEQYF
TRBJ1-6	NA	TRBV4-1	TGCGCCAGCAGCCAAGGTGCGGGCCCCTATAATTCACCCCTCCACTTT	CASSQGAGPYNSPLHF
TRBJ2-2	TRBD2	TRBV7-2	TGTGCCAGCAGCTATTTAGCGGGGGAGTACACCGGGGAGCTGTTTTTT	CASSYLAGEYTGELFF
TRBJ1-1	NA	TRBV2	TGTGCCAGCAGTGAAACGGGGAGTGAAGCTTTCTTT	CASSETGSEAFF
TRBJ2-1	NA	TRBV6-5	TGTGCCAGCAGACAACCGAGGGGGGGGATTGAGCAGTTCTTC	CASRQPRGGIEQFF
TRBJ1-6	NA	TRBV7-8	TGTGCCAGCAGCTTAACCAGTAATTCACCCCTCCACTTT	CASSLTSNSPLHF
TRBJ2-3	TRBD2	TRBV7-2	TGTGCCAGCCTAAGCGGGGGGACAGATACGCAGTATTTT	CASLSGGTDTQYF
TRBJ2-1	NA	TRBV19	TGTGCCAGTGGGGGGAGCTCCTACAATGAGCAGTTCTTC	CASGGSSYNEQFF
TRBJ1-2	TRBD1	TRBV19	TGTGCCAGTGGAAGGGACAGGGTGAGCTACACCTTC	CASGRDRVSYTF
TRBJ2-5	NA	TRBV30	TGTGCCTGGAGTGTACTGGGACAAGAGACCCAGTACTTC	CAWSVLGQETQYF
TRBJ2-3	TRBD2	TRBV7-2	TGTGCCAGCAGCTTAGTAGCGGGGGGGCTGGATACGCAGTATTTT	CASSLVAGGLDTQYF
TRBJ1-6	NA	TRBV28	TGTGCCAGCAGTCGGCCGTGGCCCCTCCACTTT	CASSRPWPLHF
TRBJ1-3	NA	TRBV4-1	TGCGCCAGCAGCCAACTCCTCACAGATTCTGGAAACACCATATATTTT	CASSQLLTDSGNTIYF
TRBJ1-4	NA	TRBV28	TGTGCCAGCAGTTGGGACGCAGAAAAACTGTTTTTT	CASSWDAEKLFF
TRBJ2-5	TRBD2	TRBV5-8	TGTGCCAGCAGCTTGCTAGCGGGGTCAGAGGCCCAGTACTTC	CASSLLAGSEAQYF
TRBJ2-7	NA	TRBV7-9	TGTGCCAGCAGCCCCCCCTACGGAGACGAGCAGTACTTC	CASSPPYGDEQYF
TRBJ1-1	TRBD1	TRBV5-4	TGTGCCAGCAGCCTTAGGGACAGGAACACTGAAGCTTTCTTT	CASSLRDRNTEAFF
TRBJ2-3	NA	TRBV7-2	TGTGCCAGCAGCTTAGACGGTCGGGGGACGCGCACAGATACGCAGTATTTT	CASSLDGRGTRTDTQYF